This TCR beta chain was captured by sequencing in a study of shared clonotypes between healthy human individuals. This clone was seen at least ten times. Study donors comprised healthy, HIV-negative adults devoid of recent acute infection or vaccination. About 90 million PBMCs were counted before genomic DNA extraction. When replicate PCRs were run on unsorted PBMC, they used about 300 ng DNA, 25,000 to 30,000 T cell genomes. In the source study's methods: ImmunoSEQ output lacked quality scores and full-length reads, limiting matched filtering. Assay: immunoSEQ multiplex PCR; the TCRdb copy retains only in-frame clones and omits some. The DNA was the basis for D and trimming; V, J and clone size are from that table. In the table there are fewer than 600,000 clones, around 79% of which are singletons. The V end was cut by 0 bases, the J end by 1 base, with 30 bases between. Per the germline V gene, CDR1 is LNHNV and CDR2 is YYDKDF (reference sequence). The CDR3 contains 22 residues.

The TCR originated in a woman between 40 and 55 years old in good health. Some clones in this sample may be carry-over from other donors' samples. The sample taken for sequencing was PBMCs. The V and J genes are TRBV15 and TRBJ1-1, with a tentative D call TRBD1 (6 bases). CDR3 sequence (DNA): TGTGCCACCAGCAGAGATGGGTCGGGGGGGCGATACTCCTATACAAGGAACACTGAAGCTTTCTTT. Translated: CATSRDGSGGRYSYTRNTEAFF.